This entry lists 10 T cell receptor beta chains sequenced from one sample in a study of spatial heterogeneity in lung cancer. This sample's time point: sample taken at primary tumor resection. Each CDR3 protein is one row after TCRdb ran MiXCR on the 5' RACE reads. Of roughly 40,000 distinct CDR3 sequences listed, about 6.8% are singletons. The sample here was PBMCs, taken at surgery. These receptors were obtained from a female donor with early-stage non-small cell lung cancer.

This clonotype was recorded at least ten times. The CDR3 sequence: CASSSPGYTIYF. CDR3 in DNA: TGTGCCAGCAGTTCCCCCGGGTACACCATATATTTT. The genes are TRBV28 and TRBJ1-3, with no clear D. V was cut by 4 bases and J by 8 bases, with 9 bases left in between. There are 12 residues in the CDR3. Germline CDR1 reads MDHEN; CDR2 reads SYDVKM.

This chain connects TRBV4-3 to TRBJ2-1, with a possible D match to TRBD1 (6 bases). This CDR3 is built from 14 residues. CDR1 LGHNA and CDR2 YSLEER come from the germline V gene. Trimming left V 2 bases short and J 4 bases short, with 9 bases between. The CDR3 DNA is TGCGCCAGCAGCCAACAGGGGATTTACAATGAGCAGTTCTTC. The encoded protein is CASSQQGIYNEQFF.

This clonotype was seen only a few times. The V call is TRBV5-1, the J call TRBJ2-2; D is perhaps TRBD2 (5 bases). CDR1 and CDR2 from the germline V gene are SGHRS and YFSETQ. CDR3 length: 14 amino acids. Trimming shortened V by 0 bases and J by 6 bases, and 9 bases separated the two germline ends. The CDR3 spells CASSLVLRAGELFF. Here the CDR3 DNA reads TGCGCCAGCAGCTTGGTGCTGAGGGCCGGGGAGCTGTTTTTT.

This clonotype was picked up many times. The chain couples TRBV19 to TRBJ2-3; D is perhaps TRBD1 or TRBD2 (5 bases each). This CDR3 has 15 amino acids. V lost 4 bases, J lost 1 base, and 12 bases lay in between. Germline-derived CDR1 and CDR2 are LNHDA and SQIVND (reference sequence). CDR3 in amino acids: CASSTGTWRTDTQYF. CDR3 in DNA: TGTGCCAGTAGTACTGGGACCTGGCGCACAGATACGCAGTATTTT.

J is TRBJ2-7 and V is TRBV7-2, with D uncertain. Germline V lookup: CDR1 SGHTA, CDR2 FQGNSA. This CDR3 has 11 amino acids. The germline V and J ends were trimmed by 5 bases and 3 bases, with 5 bases remaining between them. CDR3 region: CASSAFYEQYF. The CDR3 region has the DNA TGTGCCAGCAGCGCCTTCTACGAGCAGTACTTC. Full variable domain (missing parts from reference TRBV7-2 and TRBJ2-7): GAGVSQSPSNKVTEKGKDVELRCDPISGHTALYWYRQSLGQGLEFLIYFQGNSAPDKSGLPSDRFSAERTGGSVSTLTIQRTQQEDSAVYLCASSAFYEQYFGPGTRLTVT.

This clonotype has a count of ten or more. V is TRBV5-1 and J is TRBJ2-3; 7 bases align to TRBD1. The CDR3 is 18 residues long. V shed 6 bases, J shed 2 bases, and the junction held 18 bases outside the gene matches. Per germline, CDR1 SGHRS and CDR2 YFSETQ. CDR3 DNA: TGCGCCAGCACCCTCAAACCCGGGACAGATATTTCCACAGATACGCAGTATTTT. It codes for CASTLKPGTDISTDTQYF. Full variable domain (rest looked up from reference TRBV5-1 and TRBJ2-3): KAGVTQTPRYLIKTRGQQVTLSCSPISGHRSVSWYQQTPGQGLQFLFEYFSETQRNKGNFPGRFSGRQFSNSRSEMNVSTLELGDSALYLCASTLKPGTDISTDTQYFGPGTRLTVL.

This clonotype was observed at least ten times. The V gene is TRBV27, the J gene TRBJ2-7; possibly TRBD2 for D (6 bases). Trimming left V 7 bases short and J 4 bases short, with 17 bases between. CDR3 length: 14 amino acids. The germline gives CDR1 MNHEY, CDR2 SMNVEV (reference sequence). CDR3 nucleotide sequence: TGTGCCAGCAAAAACGGGGGACCCCCTTACGAGCAGTACTTC. This translates into CASKNGGPPYEQYF.

DNA for the CDR3: TGTGCCAGCAGTGGGGGAGCGAGCTCCTACAATGAGCAGTTCTTC. The encoded protein is CASSGGASSYNEQFF. The V gene is TRBV25-1, the J gene TRBJ2-1; a weak D match, TRBD2 (5 bases). The V gene lost 4 bases and the J gene lost 0 bases, with 10 bases spanning the gap. There are 15 residues in the CDR3. Germline V gene lookup returns CDR1 MGHDK and CDR2 SYGVNS.

This clonotype was found many times. The chain carries TRBV18 and TRBJ1-4; D uncertain. The ends were cut back, 2 bases at V and 0 bases at J, with 7 bases in the middle. The germline V gene has CDR1 KGHSH and CDR2 LQKENI. This CDR3 has 15 amino acids. The chain's CDR3 is CASSPIMATNEKLFF. The CDR3 nucleotides read TGTGCCAGCTCACCAATTATGGCAACTAATGAAAAACTGTTTTTT.

This clonotype was counted only a few times. This chain joins TRBV2 and TRBJ1-2; weak D call: TRBD1 (6 bases). Germline-derived CDR1 and CDR2 are SNHLY and FYNNEI. The CDR3 consists of 15 residues. V was shortened by 1 base and J by 2 bases, with 11 bases between the two germline ends. DNA for the CDR3: TGTGCCAGCAGTGAAGTCGGGGGCTTAAACTATGGCTACACCTTC. Protein product: CASSEVGGLNYGYTF.